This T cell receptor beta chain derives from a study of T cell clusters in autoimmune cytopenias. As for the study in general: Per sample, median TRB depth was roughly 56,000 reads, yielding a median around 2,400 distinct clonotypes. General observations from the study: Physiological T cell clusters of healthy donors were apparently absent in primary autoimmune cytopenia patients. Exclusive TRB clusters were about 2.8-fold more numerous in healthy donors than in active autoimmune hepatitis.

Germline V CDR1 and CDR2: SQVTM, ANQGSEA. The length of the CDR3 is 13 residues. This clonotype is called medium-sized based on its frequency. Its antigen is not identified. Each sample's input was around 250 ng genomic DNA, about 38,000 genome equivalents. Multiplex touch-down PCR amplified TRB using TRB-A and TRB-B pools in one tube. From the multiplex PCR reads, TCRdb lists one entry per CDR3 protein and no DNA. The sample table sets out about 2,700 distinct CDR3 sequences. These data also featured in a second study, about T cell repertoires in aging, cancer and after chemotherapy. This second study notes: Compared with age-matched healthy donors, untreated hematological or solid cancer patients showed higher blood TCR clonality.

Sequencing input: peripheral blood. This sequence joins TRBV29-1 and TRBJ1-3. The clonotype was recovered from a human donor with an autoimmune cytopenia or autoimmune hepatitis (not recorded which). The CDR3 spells CSVDALGGNTIYF.